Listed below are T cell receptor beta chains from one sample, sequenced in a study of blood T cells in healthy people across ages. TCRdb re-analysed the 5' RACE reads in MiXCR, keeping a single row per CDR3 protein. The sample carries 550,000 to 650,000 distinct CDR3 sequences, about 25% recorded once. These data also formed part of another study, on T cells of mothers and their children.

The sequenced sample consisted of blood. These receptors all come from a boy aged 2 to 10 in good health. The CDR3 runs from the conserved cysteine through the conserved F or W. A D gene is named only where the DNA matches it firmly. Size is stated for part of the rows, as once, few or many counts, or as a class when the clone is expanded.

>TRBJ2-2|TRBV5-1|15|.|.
TGCGCCAGCAGCTTGGGTTCGGTGAACACCGGGGAGCTGTTTTTT
CASSLGSVNTGELFF
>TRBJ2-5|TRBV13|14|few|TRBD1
TGTGCCAGCAGCCAGACAGGGCCCCAAGAGACCCAGTACTTC
CASSQTGPQETQYF
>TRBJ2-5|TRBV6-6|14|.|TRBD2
TGTGCCAGTAGCCCCGGGGGGTCGGGAGAGACCCAGTACTTC
CASSPGGSGETQYF
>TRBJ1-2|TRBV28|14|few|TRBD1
TGTGCCAGCAGCCGGACAGGGAGGAGTAATGGCTACACCTTC
CASSRTGRSNGYTF
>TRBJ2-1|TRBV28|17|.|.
TGTGCCAGCAGCTCCCCACTCGCCCTAGGGGTTTACAATGAGCAGTTCTTC
CASSSPLALGVYNEQFF
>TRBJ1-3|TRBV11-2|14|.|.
TGTGCCAGCAGCCGAACAGGATCTGGAAACACCATATATTTT
CASSRTGSGNTIYF
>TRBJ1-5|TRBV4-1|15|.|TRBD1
TGCGCCAGCAGCGGAGGACAGGGGGCAGGACAGCCCCAGCATTTT
CASSGGQGAGQPQHF
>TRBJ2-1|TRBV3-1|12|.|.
TGTGCCAGCAGCCAGGGAGCTGTTGAGCAGTTCTTC
CASSQGAVEQFF
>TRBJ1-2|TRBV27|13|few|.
TGTGCCAGCAGTTTCGCCAGCCAGGGGAGCTACACCTTC
CASSFASQGSYTF
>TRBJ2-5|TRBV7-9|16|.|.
TGTGCCAGCAGCCACCCGGGACCTGCCGCCTCAGAGACCCAGTACTTC
CASSHPGPAASETQYF
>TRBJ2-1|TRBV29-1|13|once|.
TGCAGCGTTGAAGGCGGGCTCTACAATGAGCAGTTCTTC
CSVEGGLYNEQFF
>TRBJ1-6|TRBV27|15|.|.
TGTGCCAGCAGTTTCGAATTTAACGGGAATTCACCCCTCCACTTT
CASSFEFNGNSPLHF
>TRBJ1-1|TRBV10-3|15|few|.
TGTGCCATCAGTGCGGGGCTGGGGTGGGACACTGAAGCTTTCTTT
CAISAGLGWDTEAFF
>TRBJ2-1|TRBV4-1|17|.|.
TGCGCCAGCAGCCAAGAGGGGACGGCTAGCTCCTACAATGAGCAGTTCTTC
CASSQEGTASSYNEQFF
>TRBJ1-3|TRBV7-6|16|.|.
TGTGCCAGCAGCTCAACAATTAGGAGCTCTGGAAACACCATATATTTT
CASSSTIRSSGNTIYF
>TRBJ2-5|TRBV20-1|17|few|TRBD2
TGCAGTGCTACCCCGGAGGGCGGGGGTTTTACGGGAGAGACCCAGTACTTC
CSATPEGGGFTGETQYF
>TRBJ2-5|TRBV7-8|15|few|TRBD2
TGTGCCAGCAGCTTTAGACTAGCAACCACAGAGACCCAGTACTTC
CASSFRLATTETQYF
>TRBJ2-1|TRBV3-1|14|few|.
TGTGCCAGCAGCCAAGCGGGAGCGTACAATGAGCAGTTCTTC
CASSQAGAYNEQFF
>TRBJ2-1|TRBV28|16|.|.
TGTGCCAGCAGTGTGGGGAGCGGATCATGGGATGGTGAGCAGTTCTTC
CASSVGSGSWDGEQFF
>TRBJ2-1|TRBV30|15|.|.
TGTGCCTGGAGGGTAACGCGGCTAGCATACAATGAGCAGTTCTTC
CAWRVTRLAYNEQFF
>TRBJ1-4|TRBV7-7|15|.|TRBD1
TGTGCTAGCAGCTCCCAGACAGGGGGATATGAAAAACTGTTTTTT
CASSSQTGGYEKLFF
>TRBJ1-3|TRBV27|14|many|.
TGTGCCAGCAGCTTAGGGGGCTCTGGAAACACCATATATTTT
CASSLGGSGNTIYF
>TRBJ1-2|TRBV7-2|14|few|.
TGTGCCAGCAGCCCCTCGACAGGAGCCTATGGCTACACCTTC
CASSPSTGAYGYTF
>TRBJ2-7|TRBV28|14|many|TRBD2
TGTGCCAGCAGCTCCCTTGGGGAGGGGCTCGCGCAGTACTTC
CASSSLGEGLAQYF
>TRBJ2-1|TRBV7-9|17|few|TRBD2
TGTGCCAGCAGCCCGCCGCTGGCCGGGAGGGTAGGCAATGAGCAGTTCTTC
CASSPPLAGRVGNEQFF
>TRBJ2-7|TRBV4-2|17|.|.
TGTGCCAGCAGCCCAACAGCCTACGGGGACCGATCCTACGAGCAGTACTTC
CASSPTAYGDRSYEQYF